A selection of T cell receptor beta chains follows, all from one sample in a study of T-cell reconstitution after alpha-beta-depleted transplantation in children. TCRdb passed the PCR reads through MiXCR, listing each CDR3 protein once. The table lists roughly 200,000 distinct CDR3 sequences, approximately 10% of them singletons. Source: PBMCs from the stem cell graft donor, taken from the stem cell graft. The receptors were sampled from a human donor who donated a stem cell graft to a child with acute lymphoblastic leukemia. CDR3s include the opening cysteine and the closing phenylalanine or tryptophan. Each record gives: D gene, V gene, clone size, J gene, CDR3 protein, CDR3 DNA. D genes are given only for firm matches. Rows give clone size only sometimes, using once, few, many, or a class for an expanded clone.

.	TRBV27	.	TRBJ1-6	CASSSRDGFSPLHF	TGTGCCAGCAGTAGCCGGGACGGATTTTCACCCCTCCACTTT
.	TRBV7-8	many	TRBJ2-1	CASSSELPNEQFF	TGTGCCAGCAGCTCCGAACTGCCCAATGAGCAGTTCTTC
.	TRBV11-3	many	TRBJ2-6	CASSAGFDGANVLTF	TGTGCCAGCAGCGCAGGTTTCGATGGGGCCAACGTCCTGACTTTC
TRBD2	TRBV5-1	.	TRBJ2-7	CASSLVSSGSSYEQYF	TGCGCCAGCAGCCTTGTTTCTAGCGGAAGCTCCTACGAGCAGTACTTC
TRBD1	TRBV5-1	many	TRBJ2-7	CASTPTGVFPSTYEQYF	TGCGCCAGCACCCCCACAGGGGTCTTCCCCTCAACTTACGAGCAGTACTTC
.	TRBV5-5	many	TRBJ2-1	CASSLVREQFF	TGTGCCAGCAGCTTGGTCAGAGAGCAGTTCTTC
TRBD1	TRBV4-3	.	TRBJ1-5	CASSQGRVTGVSNQPQHF	TGCGCCAGCAGCCAAGGGCGAGTCACAGGGGTTAGCAATCAGCCCCAGCATTTT
TRBD1	TRBV29-1	many	TRBJ2-2	CSVGTGGLNNTGELFF	TGCAGCGTGGGGACAGGGGGCCTTAACAACACCGGGGAGCTGTTTTTT
TRBD2	TRBV4-1	few	TRBJ2-5	CASSQVAGGPETQYF	TGCGCCAGCAGCCAAGTAGCGGGGGGGCCAGAGACCCAGTACTTC
.	TRBV6-2/TRBV6-3	many	TRBJ2-7	CASSLPSLSYEQYF	TGTGCCAGCAGTCTCCCGTCCCTATCCTACGAGCAGTACTTC
.	TRBV7-9	few	TRBJ1-2	CASSPETLSLGYTF	TGTGCCAGCAGCCCAGAGACACTATCTTTAGGCTACACCTTC
TRBD1	TRBV6-2/TRBV6-3	.	TRBJ1-1	CASSIQGAQAFF	TGTGCCAGCAGTATCCAGGGGGCCCAAGCTTTCTTT
.	TRBV12-3/TRBV12-4	few	TRBJ2-3	CASSRRMTFTQYF	TGTGCCAGCAGTCGGAGGATGACCTTTACGCAGTATTTT
TRBD1	TRBV5-5	few	TRBJ2-5	CASSLGQGDQETQYF	TGTGCCAGCAGCTTGGGACAGGGCGATCAAGAGACCCAGTACTTC
.	TRBV7-6	many	TRBJ2-3	CASSSAVGSIDTQYF	TGTGCCAGCAGCTCGGCTGTGGGGTCTATAGATACGCAGTATTTT
.	TRBV3-1	many	TRBJ1-6	CASSQDGVHSPLHF	TGTGCCAGCAGCCAAGATGGGGTACATTCACCCCTCCACTTT
.	TRBV5-1	.	TRBJ2-5	CASSLGLANPGYF	TGCGCCAGCAGCTTGGGGCTAGCCAATCCCGGGTACTTC
TRBD2	TRBV20-1	many	TRBJ2-3	CSARKLAGADTQYF	TGCAGTGCTAGGAAACTAGCGGGGGCAGATACGCAGTATTTT
.	TRBV4-3	.	TRBJ2-7	CASSQDKYSGYEQYF	TGCGCCAGCAGCCAAGATAAGTATTCGGGCTACGAGCAGTACTTC
.	TRBV29-1	many	TRBJ1-2	CSVELGQPTPYGYTF	TGCAGCGTTGAGCTTGGGCAGCCGACCCCCTATGGCTACACCTTC
TRBD2	TRBV12-3/TRBV12-4	many	TRBJ2-1	CASREAGDHNEQFF	TGTGCCAGCAGGGAAGCGGGGGACCACAATGAGCAGTTCTTC
TRBD1	TRBV24-1	few	TRBJ1-2	CATSDPTGGNYGYTF	TGTGCCACCAGTGACCCGACAGGGGGGAACTATGGCTACACCTTC
.	TRBV5-1	.	TRBJ2-3	CASSLVPGVEDTQYF	TGCGCCAGCAGCTTGGTGCCGGGAGTTGAAGATACGCAGTATTTT
.	TRBV12-3/TRBV12-4	many	TRBJ2-5	CASSLGDKETQYF	TGTGCCAGCAGTTTGGGGGACAAAGAGACCCAGTACTTC
.	TRBV20-1	few	TRBJ1-1	CSAPNRNTEAFF	TGCAGTGCTCCGAACAGAAACACTGAAGCTTTCTTT
.	TRBV20-1	.	TRBJ2-3	CSPSDSTDTQYF	TGCAGTCCTAGCGATAGCACAGATACGCAGTATTTT
.	TRBV5-1	many	TRBJ2-2	CASSYGTEGTGELFF	TGCGCCAGCAGCTACGGGACGGAGGGCACCGGGGAGCTGTTTTTT
.	TRBV3-1	.	TRBJ2-3	CASSPGLTDTQYF	TGTGCCAGCAGCCCGGGACTGACAGATACGCAGTATTTT
TRBD1	TRBV10-1	few	TRBJ2-1	CASNPGQGARNEQFF	TGCGCCAGCAACCCAGGACAGGGGGCGCGTAATGAGCAGTTCTTC
TRBD1	TRBV27	few	TRBJ1-2	CASSPRQGSYYGYTF	TGTGCCAGCAGTCCACGACAGGGGAGTTATTATGGCTACACCTTC
TRBD2	TRBV20-1	.	TRBJ2-5	CSARVVAGGREAQYF	TGCAGTGCTAGAGTAGTAGCGGGGGGCCGGGAGGCCCAGTACTTC
.	TRBV14	.	TRBJ2-1	CASTPFRGSSYNEQFF	TGTGCCAGCACCCCTTTTAGGGGTAGCTCCTACAATGAGCAGTTCTTC
.	TRBV11-2	.	TRBJ2-5	CASSFQTETQYF	TGTGCCAGCAGCTTCCAGACAGAGACCCAGTACTTC
.	TRBV19	few	TRBJ1-5	CASGTQGVQPQHF	TGTGCCAGTGGAACACAAGGGGTTCAGCCCCAGCATTTT
TRBD1	TRBV28	few	TRBJ2-5	CASSATGLGETQYF	TGTGCCAGCAGTGCGACAGGGCTTGGGGAGACCCAGTACTTC
TRBD1	TRBV20-1	many	TRBJ2-2	CSARTGANTGELFF	TGCAGTGCTCGGACAGGTGCGAACACCGGGGAGCTGTTTTTT
.	TRBV4-2	.	TRBJ2-3	CASSPLGGARASTDTQYF	TGTGCCAGCAGCCCCTTGGGTGGGGCCCGTGCTAGCACAGATACGCAGTATTTT
.	TRBV18	.	TRBJ2-3	CASSPILAMGTDTQYF	TGTGCCAGCTCACCAATTTTAGCTATGGGCACAGATACGCAGTATTTT
.	TRBV5-1	many	TRBJ1-2	CASNSLGDDYGYTF	TGCGCCAGCAACTCGTTGGGGGATGACTATGGCTACACCTTC
.	TRBV10-3	few	TRBJ2-3	CATGGGVDTQYF	TGTGCCACCGGCGGGGGCGTAGATACGCAGTATTTT
.	TRBV12-3/TRBV12-4	few	TRBJ1-1	CASGAAARGNTEAFF	TGTGCCAGCGGGGCGGCAGCGAGGGGGAACACTGAAGCTTTCTTT
TRBD2	TRBV6-5	many	TRBJ2-1	CASSLSLGGSYNEQFF	TGTGCCAGCAGCCTATCCCTCGGGGGGTCCTACAATGAGCAGTTCTTC
.	TRBV7-8	few	TRBJ1-6	CASSLGGDSSYNSPLHF	TGTGCCAGCAGCTTGGGGGGGGATAGCTCCTATAATTCACCCCTCCACTTT
.	TRBV19	few	TRBJ1-6	CASSIGAPRSNSPLHF	TGTGCCAGTAGTATTGGGGCGCCTCGCAGTAATTCACCCCTCCACTTT
.	TRBV6-5	.	TRBJ2-7	CASSYSGGSSSYEQYF	TGTGCCAGCAGTTACTCGGGGGGTTCGAGCTCCTACGAGCAGTACTTC
.	TRBV20-1	few	TRBJ1-5	CSARDREISNQPQHF	TGCAGTGCTAGAGATCGGGAGATTAGCAATCAGCCCCAGCATTTT
.	TRBV5-1	.	TRBJ1-4	CASIFGREGEKLFF	TGCGCCAGCATCTTCGGCCGGGAGGGGGAAAAACTGTTTTTT
.	TRBV9	.	TRBJ2-1	CASSVAESSYNEQFF	TGTGCCAGCAGCGTAGCGGAGAGCTCCTACAATGAGCAGTTCTTC
.	TRBV12-3/TRBV12-4	few	TRBJ2-5	CASSFHAEETQYF	TGTGCCAGCAGTTTTCATGCAGAAGAGACCCAGTACTTC
.	TRBV3-1	few	TRBJ1-4	CASSQYWGDQPTNEKLFF	TGTGCCAGCAGCCAATATTGGGGGGACCAACCGACTAATGAAAAACTGTTTTTT
.	TRBV10-3	.	TRBJ2-3	CAISRTDSLYTDTQYF	TGTGCCATCAGTCGAACAGACAGCCTTTACACAGATACGCAGTATTTT
.	TRBV5-1	.	TRBJ1-2	CASSLYASTVDYTF	TGCGCCAGCAGCTTGTACGCCTCGACTGTCGACTACACCTTC
TRBD2	TRBV4-2	few	TRBJ2-1	CASSHTGTSTYNEQFF	TGTGCCAGCAGCCATACCGGGACTAGTACCTACAATGAGCAGTTCTTC
.	TRBV10-2	.	TRBJ2-5	CASRMVLNQETQYF	TGCGCCAGCCGAATGGTATTAAACCAAGAGACCCAGTACTTC
.	TRBV9	.	TRBJ1-4	CASSPRTATNEKLFF	TGTGCCAGCAGCCCCCGGACAGCAACTAATGAAAAACTGTTTTTT
TRBD2	TRBV10-2	many	TRBJ2-3	CASGGGIAGGGGDTQYF	TGCGCCAGCGGTGGTGGAATAGCGGGGGGCGGGGGAGATACGCAGTATTTT
TRBD2	TRBV20-1	.	TRBJ2-3	CSAGDMGLASGLDTQYF	TGCAGTGCTGGGGACATGGGACTAGCGTCGGGATTAGATACGCAGTATTTT